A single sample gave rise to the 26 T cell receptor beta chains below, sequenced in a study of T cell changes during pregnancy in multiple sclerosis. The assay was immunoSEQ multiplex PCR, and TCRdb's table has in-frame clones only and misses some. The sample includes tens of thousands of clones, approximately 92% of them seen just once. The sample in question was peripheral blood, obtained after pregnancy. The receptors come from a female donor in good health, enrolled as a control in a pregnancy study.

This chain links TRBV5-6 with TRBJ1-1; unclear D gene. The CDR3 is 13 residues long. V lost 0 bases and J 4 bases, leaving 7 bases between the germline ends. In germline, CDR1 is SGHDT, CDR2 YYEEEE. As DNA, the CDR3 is TGTGCCAGCAGCTTGGGTCCCGGCACTGAAGCTTTCTTT. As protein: CASSLGPGTEAFF.

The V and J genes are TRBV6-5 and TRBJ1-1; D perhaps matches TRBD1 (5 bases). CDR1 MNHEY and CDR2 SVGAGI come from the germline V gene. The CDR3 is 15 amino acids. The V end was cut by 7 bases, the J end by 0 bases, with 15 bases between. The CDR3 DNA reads TGTGCCAGCACCCAGACAGCTCTCCTGAACACTGAAGCTTTCTTT. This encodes CASTQTALLNTEAFF.

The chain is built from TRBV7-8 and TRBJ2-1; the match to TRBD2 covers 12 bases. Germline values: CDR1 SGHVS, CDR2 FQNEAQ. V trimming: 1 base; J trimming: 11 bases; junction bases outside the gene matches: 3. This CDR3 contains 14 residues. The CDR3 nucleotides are TGTGCCAGCAGCTTAGGGACTAGCGGGACTCAGCAGTTCTTC. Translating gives CASSLGTSGTQQFF.

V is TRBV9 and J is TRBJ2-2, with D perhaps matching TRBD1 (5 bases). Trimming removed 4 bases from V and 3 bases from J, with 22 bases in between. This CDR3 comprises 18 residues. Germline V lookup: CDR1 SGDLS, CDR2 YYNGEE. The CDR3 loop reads CASSPLRVHRYYTGELFF. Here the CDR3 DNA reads TGTGCCAGCAGCCCCTTAAGGGTTCACAGGTATTACACCGGGGAGCTGTTTTTT.

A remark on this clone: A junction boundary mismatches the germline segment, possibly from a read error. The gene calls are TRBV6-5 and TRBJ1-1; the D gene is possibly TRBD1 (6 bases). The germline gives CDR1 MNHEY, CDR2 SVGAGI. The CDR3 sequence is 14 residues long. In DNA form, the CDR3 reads TGTGCCTGCAGTTACGGACAGTCGAGGACTGAAGCTTTCTTT. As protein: CACSYGQSRTEAFF.

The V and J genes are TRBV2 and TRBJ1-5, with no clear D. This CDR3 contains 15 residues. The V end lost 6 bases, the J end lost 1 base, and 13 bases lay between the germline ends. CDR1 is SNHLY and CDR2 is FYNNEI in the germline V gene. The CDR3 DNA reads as TGTGCCAGCAGCTCCGGGTATAGCAGCAATCAGCCCCAGCATTTT. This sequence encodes CASSSGYSSNQPQHF.

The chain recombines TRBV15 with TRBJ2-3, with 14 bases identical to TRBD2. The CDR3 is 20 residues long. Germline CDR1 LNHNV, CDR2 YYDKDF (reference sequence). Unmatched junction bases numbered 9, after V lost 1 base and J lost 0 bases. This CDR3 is CATSRVGLAGGRSSTDTQYF. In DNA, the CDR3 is TGTGCCACCAGCAGAGTCGGACTAGCGGGGGGCCGGTCTAGCACAGATACGCAGTATTTT.

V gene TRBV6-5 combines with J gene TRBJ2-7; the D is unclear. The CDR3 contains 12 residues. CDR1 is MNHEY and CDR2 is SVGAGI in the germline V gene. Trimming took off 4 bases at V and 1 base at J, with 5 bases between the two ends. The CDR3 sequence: CASSSTSYEQYF. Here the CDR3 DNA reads TGTGCCAGCAGTTCTACTTCCTACGAGCAGTACTTC.

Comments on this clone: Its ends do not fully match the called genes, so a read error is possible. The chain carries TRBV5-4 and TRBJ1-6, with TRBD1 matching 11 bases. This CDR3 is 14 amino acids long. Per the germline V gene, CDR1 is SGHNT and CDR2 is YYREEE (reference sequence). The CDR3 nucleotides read TGTGCCAGCAGCTTGTACGGGACAGGGGGGGATAAAGGCTTT. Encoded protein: CASSLYGTGGDKGF.

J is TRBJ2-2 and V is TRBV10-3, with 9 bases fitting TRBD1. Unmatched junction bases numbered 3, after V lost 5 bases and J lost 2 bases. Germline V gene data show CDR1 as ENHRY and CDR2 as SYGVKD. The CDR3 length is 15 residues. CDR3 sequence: CAISRTGENTGELFF. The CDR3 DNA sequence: TGTGCCATCAGTCGGACAGGGGAAAACACCGGGGAGCTGTTTTTT.

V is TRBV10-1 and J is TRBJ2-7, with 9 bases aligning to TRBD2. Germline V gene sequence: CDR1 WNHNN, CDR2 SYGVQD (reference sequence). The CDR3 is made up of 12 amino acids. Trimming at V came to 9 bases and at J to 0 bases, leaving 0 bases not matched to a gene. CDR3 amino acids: CARLAGSYEQYF. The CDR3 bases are TGCGCCAGACTAGCGGGCTCCTACGAGCAGTACTTC.

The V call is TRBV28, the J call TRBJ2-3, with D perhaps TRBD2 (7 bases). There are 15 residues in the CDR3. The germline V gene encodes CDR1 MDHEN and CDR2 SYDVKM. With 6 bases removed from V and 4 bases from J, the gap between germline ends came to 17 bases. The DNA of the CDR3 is TGTGCCAGCAGGTCCGGGGGCGGGGGAGCAGATACGCAGTATTTT. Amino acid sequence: CASRSGGGGADTQYF.

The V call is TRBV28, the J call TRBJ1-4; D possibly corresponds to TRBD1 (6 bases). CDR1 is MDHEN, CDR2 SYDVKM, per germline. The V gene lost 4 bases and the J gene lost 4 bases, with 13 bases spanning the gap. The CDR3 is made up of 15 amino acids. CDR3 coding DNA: TGTGCCAGCAGTTCACCCGGGACAAGTAATGAAAAACTGTTTTTT. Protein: CASSSPGTSNEKLFF.

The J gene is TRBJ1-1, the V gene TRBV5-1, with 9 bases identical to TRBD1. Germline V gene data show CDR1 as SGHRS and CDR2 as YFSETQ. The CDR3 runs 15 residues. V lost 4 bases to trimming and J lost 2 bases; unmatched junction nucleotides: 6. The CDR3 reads CASSGTGGGNTEAFF. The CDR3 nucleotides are TGCGCCAGCAGCGGAACAGGGGGCGGTAACACTGAAGCTTTCTTT.

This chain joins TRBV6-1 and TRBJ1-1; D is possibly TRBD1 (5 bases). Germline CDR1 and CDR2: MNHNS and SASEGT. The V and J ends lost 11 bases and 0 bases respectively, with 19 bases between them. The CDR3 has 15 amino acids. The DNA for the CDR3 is TGTGCCGCCGGGGGGACGGAGGCTATGAACACTGAAGCTTTCTTT. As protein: CAAGGTEAMNTEAFF.

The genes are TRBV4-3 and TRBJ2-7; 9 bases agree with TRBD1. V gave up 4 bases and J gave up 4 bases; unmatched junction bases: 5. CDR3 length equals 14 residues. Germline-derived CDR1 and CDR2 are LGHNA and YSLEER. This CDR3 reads CASSPGTGLYEQYF. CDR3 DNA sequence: TGCGCCAGCAGCCCCGGGACAGGGCTTTACGAGCAGTACTTC.

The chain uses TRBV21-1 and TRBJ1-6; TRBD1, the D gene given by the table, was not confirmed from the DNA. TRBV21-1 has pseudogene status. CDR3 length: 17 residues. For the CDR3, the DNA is TGTGCCAGCAGCAAATCACAGGGGAGCTCCTATAATTCACCCCTCCACTTT. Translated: CASSKSQGSSYNSPLHF.

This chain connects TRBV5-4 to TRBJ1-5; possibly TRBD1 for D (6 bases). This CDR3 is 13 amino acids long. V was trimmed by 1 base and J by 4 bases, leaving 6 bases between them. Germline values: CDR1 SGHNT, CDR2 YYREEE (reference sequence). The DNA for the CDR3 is TGTGCCAGCAGCTTGAGGGGGAATCAGCCCCAGCATTTT. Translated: CASSLRGNQPQHF. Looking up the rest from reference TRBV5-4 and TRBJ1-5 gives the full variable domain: ETGVTQSPTHLIKTRGQQVTLRCSSQSGHNTVSWYQQALGQGPQFIFQYYREEENGRGNFPPRFSGLQFPNYSSELNVNALELDDSALYLCASSLRGNQPQHFGDGTRLSIL.

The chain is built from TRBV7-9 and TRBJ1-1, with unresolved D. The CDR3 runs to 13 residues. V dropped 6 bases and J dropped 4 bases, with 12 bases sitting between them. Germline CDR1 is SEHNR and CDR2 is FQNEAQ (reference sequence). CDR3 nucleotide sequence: TGTGCCAGCAGATTCGGTGGAGGCACTGAAGCTTTCTTT. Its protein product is CASRFGGGTEAFF.

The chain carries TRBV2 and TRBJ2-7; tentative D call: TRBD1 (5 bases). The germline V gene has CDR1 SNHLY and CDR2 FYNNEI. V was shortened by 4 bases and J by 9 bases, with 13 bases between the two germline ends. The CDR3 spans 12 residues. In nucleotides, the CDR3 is TGTGCCAGCAGTGTCGGCAGGGAAGGGCAGTACTTC. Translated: CASSVGREGQYF.

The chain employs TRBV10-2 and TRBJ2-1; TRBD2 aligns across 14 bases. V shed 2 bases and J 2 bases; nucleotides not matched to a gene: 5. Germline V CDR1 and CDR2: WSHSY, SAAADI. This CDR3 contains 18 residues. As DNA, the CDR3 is TGCGCCAGCAGTGAGGGGACTAGCGGGAGTATCACCTACAATGAGCAGTTCTTC. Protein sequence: CASSEGTSGSITYNEQFF.

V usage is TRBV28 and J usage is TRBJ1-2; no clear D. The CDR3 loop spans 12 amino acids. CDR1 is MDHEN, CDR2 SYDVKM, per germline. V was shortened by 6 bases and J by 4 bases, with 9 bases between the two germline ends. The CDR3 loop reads CASSLRFYGYTF. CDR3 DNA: TGTGCCAGCAGCTTGCGGTTCTATGGCTACACCTTC.

CDR3 loop: CASSLGTLNTEAFF. The CDR3 nucleotides are TGTGCCAGCAGTTTAGGGACACTGAACACTGAAGCTTTCTTT. The V call is TRBV28, the J call TRBJ1-1; D may be TRBD1 (6 bases). There are 14 residues in the CDR3. Germline V gives CDR1 MDHEN, CDR2 SYDVKM. V lost 2 bases to trimming and J lost 0 bases, with 7 bases between them.

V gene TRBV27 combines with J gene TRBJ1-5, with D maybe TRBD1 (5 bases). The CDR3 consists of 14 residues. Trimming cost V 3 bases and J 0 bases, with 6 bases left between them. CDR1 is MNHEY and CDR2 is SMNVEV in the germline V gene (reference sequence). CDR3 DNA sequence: TGTGCCAGCAGTTTGCAGGGTAGCAATCAGCCCCAGCATTTT. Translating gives CASSLQGSNQPQHF.

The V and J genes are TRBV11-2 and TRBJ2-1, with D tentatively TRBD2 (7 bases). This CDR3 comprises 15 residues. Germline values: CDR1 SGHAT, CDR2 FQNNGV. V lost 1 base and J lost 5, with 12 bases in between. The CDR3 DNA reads TGTGCCAGCAGCTTAGGGGGGCGGGGGCACAATGAGCAGTTCTTC. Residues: CASSLGGRGHNEQFF.

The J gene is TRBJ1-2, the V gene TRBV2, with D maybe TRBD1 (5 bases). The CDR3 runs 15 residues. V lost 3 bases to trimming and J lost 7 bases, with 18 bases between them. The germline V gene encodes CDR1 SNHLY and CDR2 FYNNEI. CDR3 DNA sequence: TGTGCCAGCAGTGAGTTGGCCAGGGTGGCTGGTGGCTACACCTTC. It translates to CASSELARVAGGYTF.